The present entry profiles one T cell receptor beta chain with its context. Some clones are missing from TCRdb's copy, which holds only in-frame ones; the method was immunoSEQ multiplex PCR. The top ten hold 10% of the sample, which has 150,000 to 200,000 clones, approximately 89% seen once. This sample was included in a study of cytomegalovirus exposure and HLA in healthy donors. Deletions cut 10 bases from V and 3 bases from J, with 19 bases between. The CDR3 extends over 14 amino acids. The germline V gene encodes CDR1 SGHTA and CDR2 FQGNSA. The origin of this receptor is a woman between 18 and 30 years old in good health and CMV-seropositive. The sample taken for sequencing was PBMCs. The chain joins TRBV7-2 to TRBJ2-7; D is possibly TRBD1 (6 bases). CDR3 DNA sequence: TGTGCCACCCCCTCACCCGCAGGGGACTACGAGCAGTACTTC. The encoded protein is CATPSPAGDYEQYF.